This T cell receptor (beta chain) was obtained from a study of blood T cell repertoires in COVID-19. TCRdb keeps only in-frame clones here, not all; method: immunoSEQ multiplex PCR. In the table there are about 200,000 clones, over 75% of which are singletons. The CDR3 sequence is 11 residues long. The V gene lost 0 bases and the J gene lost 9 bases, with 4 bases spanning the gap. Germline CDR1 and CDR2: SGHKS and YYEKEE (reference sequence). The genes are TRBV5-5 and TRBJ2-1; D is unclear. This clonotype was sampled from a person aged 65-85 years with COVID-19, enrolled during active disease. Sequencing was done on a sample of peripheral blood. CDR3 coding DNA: TGTGCCAGCAGCTTGGTTCTTGAGCAGTTCTTC. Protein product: CASSLVLEQFF.